Given below is one T cell receptor (beta chain) in context. Its cognate antigen has yet to be identified. No base-level quality is on record; no much larger clone is a single base apart. Taken from cysteine to phenylalanine, the CDR3 has 13 residues. The entry retains the CDR3 DNA only, 39 bases that are in frame from base 1. Deletion took 3 bases off V and 4 bases off J, with a span of 9 bases between the germline ends. This sample stems from a study of T cell responses to AZD1222 COVID-19 vaccine (dated by TCRdb to about 2021). General notes on the study: A total of 233 trial participants underwent TCR sequencing, of whom approximately 200 had received two doses of AZD1222 and 26 had received two doses of the MenACWY control vaccine. Enrollment into the trials was organized by age into subgroups of 18-55, 56-69 and 70-plus years, and those subgroups contained approximately 160, 26 and 62 TCR-sequenced participants, respectively. Study-wide findings and limitations: Participants were mostly white British, with more females than males. The authors suggested clonal diversity may have been underestimated. Reportedly, almost half of the unique spike-specific TCRs recognized epitopes lying outside the regions that are mutated in the B.1.351 and B.1.1.7 variants. Because no day 14 peak-response samples were available, repertoires were characterized only after the peak T cell response. Spike-specific TCR breadth and depth rose significantly after two AZD1222 doses compared with day 0 and with MenACWY recipients. The vaccine-associated CD4 TCRs covered the entire spike protein, and the dominant responses fell in regions 160-218 and 743-854. Conclusions about previously exposed vaccinees are limited because only five to seven AZD1222 recipients were SARS-CoV-2 seropositive at baseline. The 56-69-year group was small, and its depth increase did not reach significance, likely because of low power.

The CDR3 regions of human TCRbeta chains were subjected to immunosequencing. As for how the authors treated the data: TCRs in the repertoires were compared against a reference library of SARS-CoV-2-specific TCRs that had been generated with the MIRA antigen-specificity platform. Breadth was defined as the fraction of unique TCRs that were SARS-CoV-2-associated. Depth was defined as the fraction of total T cells that were SARS-CoV-2-associated. Each spike-specific TCR was assigned to its reactive spike region and to a CD4 or CD8 class using the MIRA data. Log10-transformed breadth and depth values were compared by one-way ANOVA with Sidak's multiple comparisons tests. TCRdb provides this immuneACCESS table in a form limited to in-frame rearrangements. Some clones are lacking; in checked studies, under half of them reflect an unresolved V gene, and why the rest are absent is not known. V and J calls and clone size come straight from that table; D and trimming were deduced from the DNA. The sample table lists 150,000 to 200,000 clones, about 91% of them with a count of one. Of the sample, around 0.98% is held by the ten largest clones.

This sample's time point label indicates: about 28 days (+/-7) after the second vaccine dose. Because spike-specific TCR depth and breadth did not differ between the two schedules, AZD1222 recipients who got a second dose at roughly 4 weeks were pooled with those who got a second dose at roughly 12 weeks. Vaccinee samples came from UK trials COV001 and COV002, including a single-blind randomized controlled phase 2/3 trial of AZD1222 (ChAdOx1 nCoV-19) in healthy adults. For TCRbeta chain sequencing, PBMC samples were collected from trial participants at day 0 and at day 28 after the second dose. The chain uses TRBV12-3 or TRBV12-4 and TRBJ1-1; tentative D gene TRBD1, with 6 bases matching. The sequence was obtained from an adult who received the AZD1222 COVID-19 vaccine. The sequences come from peripheral blood, collected 28 days after the second AZD1222 dose. Here the CDR3 is given as CASSFGRGTEAFF. The nucleotide sequence reads TGTGCCAGCAGTTTTGGCAGGGGCACTGAAGCTTTCTTT.